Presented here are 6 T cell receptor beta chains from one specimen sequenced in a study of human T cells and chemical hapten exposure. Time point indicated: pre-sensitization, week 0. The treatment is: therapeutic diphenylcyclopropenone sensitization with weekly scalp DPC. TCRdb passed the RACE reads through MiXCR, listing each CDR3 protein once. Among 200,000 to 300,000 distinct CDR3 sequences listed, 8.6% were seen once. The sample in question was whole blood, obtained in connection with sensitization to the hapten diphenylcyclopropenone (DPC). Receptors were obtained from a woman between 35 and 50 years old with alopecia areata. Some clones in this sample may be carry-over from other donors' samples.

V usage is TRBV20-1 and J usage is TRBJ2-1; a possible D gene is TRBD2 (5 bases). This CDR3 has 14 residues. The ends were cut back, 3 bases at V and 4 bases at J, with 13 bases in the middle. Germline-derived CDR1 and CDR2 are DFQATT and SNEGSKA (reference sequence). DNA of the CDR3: TGCAGTGCTAGTCGGATACTAGGTTACAATGAGCAGTTCTTC. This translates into CSASRILGYNEQFF.

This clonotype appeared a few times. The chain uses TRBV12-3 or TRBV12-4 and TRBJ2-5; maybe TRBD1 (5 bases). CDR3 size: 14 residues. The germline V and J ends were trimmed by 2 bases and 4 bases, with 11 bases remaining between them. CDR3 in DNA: TGTGCCAGCAGTTTATGGGGCAGTGGAGAGACCCAGTACTTC. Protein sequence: CASSLWGSGETQYF.

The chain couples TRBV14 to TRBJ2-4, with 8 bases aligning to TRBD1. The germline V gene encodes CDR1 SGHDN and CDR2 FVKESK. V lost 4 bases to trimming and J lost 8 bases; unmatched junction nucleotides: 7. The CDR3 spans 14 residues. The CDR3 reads CASSPLGQGYIQYF. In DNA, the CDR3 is TGTGCCAGCAGCCCCCTTGGACAGGGATACATTCAGTACTTC.

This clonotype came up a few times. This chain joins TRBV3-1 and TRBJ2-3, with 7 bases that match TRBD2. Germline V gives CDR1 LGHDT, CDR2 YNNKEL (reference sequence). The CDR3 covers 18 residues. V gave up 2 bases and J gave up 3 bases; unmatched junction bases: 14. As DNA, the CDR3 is TGTGCCAGCAGCCAAAAAAGGGCGACTAGCCGATGGACAGATACGCAGTATTTT. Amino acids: CASSQKRATSRWTDTQYF.

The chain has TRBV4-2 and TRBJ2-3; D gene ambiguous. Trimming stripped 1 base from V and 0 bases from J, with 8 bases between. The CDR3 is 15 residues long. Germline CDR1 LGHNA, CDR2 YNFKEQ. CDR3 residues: CASSQGTPSTDTQYF. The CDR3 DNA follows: TGTGCCAGCAGCCAAGGAACTCCAAGCACAGATACGCAGTATTTT.

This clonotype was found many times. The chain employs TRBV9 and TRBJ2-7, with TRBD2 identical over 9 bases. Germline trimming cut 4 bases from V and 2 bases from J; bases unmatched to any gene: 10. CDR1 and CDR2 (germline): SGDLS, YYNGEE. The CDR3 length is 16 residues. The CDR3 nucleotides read TGTGCCAGCAGCCCCTCGGCTAGCGGGGCTACCTACGAGCAGTACTTC. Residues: CASSPSASGATYEQYF.